This entry concerns a single TCR beta chain. No antigen is known for it. The length of the CDR3 is 11 residues. Trimming pared 4 bases from V and 8 bases from J, leaving 8 bases between. Per the germline V gene, CDR1 is DFQATT and CDR2 is SNEGSKA (reference sequence). This entry belongs to a study of cytomegalovirus exposure and HLA in healthy donors. With 60 Vbeta and 13 Jbeta primers, the PCR was carried out. TCRdb's copy holds only in-frame clones and misses some; the assay was immunoSEQ multiplex PCR. Of 150,000 to 200,000 clones listed, approximately 80% were seen once; the top ten hold around 5.9%. Notes on the study in general: The productive fraction for most TCR beta V segments was about 90% or about 30% in an earlier analysis.

The sequenced sample consisted of PBMCs. The TCR was taken from a woman in her 30s in good health and CMV-seropositive. The chain is built from TRBV20-1 and TRBJ1-4; D is perhaps TRBD1 (5 bases). The CDR3 nucleotides read TGCAGTGCTAAGACAGTAGAAAAACTGTTTTTT. This gives the protein CSAKTVEKLFF.